This paragraph covers one TCR beta chain sequence. Trimming cost V 6 bases and J 7 bases; bases outside gene matches: 11. The CDR3 has 16 amino acids. Germline V CDR1 and CDR2: MNHEY, SMNVEV (reference sequence). The sample originates from a study of OX40 agonist ivuxolimab in advanced cancers. Across the study: The patients got ivuxolimab, which is an agonistic anti-OX40 (CD134) antibody. The group had a mean age of around 60 years, ranged from roughly 23 to 85, and was less than 85% male.

Patients were excluded for autoimmune disease history or systemic immunosuppression. Clones were sequenced by immunoSEQ multiplex PCR, and TCRdb holds only the in-frame ones, with some missing. The sample has 20,000 to 25,000 clones, roughly three quarters seen once. J is TRBJ2-1 and V is TRBV27; 11 bases are a match to TRBD1. This receptor was obtained from an adult with an advanced solid tumor such as melanoma, head and neck, liver or kidney cancer. Specimen: CD4+ or CD8+ T cells sorted from blood, collected in a trial of the OX40 agonist ivuxolimab. In DNA form, the CDR3 reads TGTGCCAGCAGATTACTCGGACAGGGGGCGCAGAATGAGCAGTTCTTC. It translates to CASRLLGQGAQNEQFF.